Below are 23 T cell receptor beta chains sequenced from a single sample in a study of stem cell transplantation in POMP-related autoinflammatory disease. Profiling relied on immunoSEQ multiplex PCR, and the TCRdb table lists in-frame clones only, not all of them. The sample has 5,000 or so clones, more than 85% seen once; the top ten hold approximately 2.4%. The sequencing used CD8+ T cells from PBMCs, collected after stem cell transplantation. The receptors were sampled from a human patient with POMP-related autoinflammation and immune dysregulation (PRAID). Some T cells may arise from the graft donor.

The chain is built from TRBV14 and TRBJ2-5, with unresolved D. Germline V lookup: CDR1 SGHDN, CDR2 FVKESK. Trimming took off 4 bases at V and 5 bases at J, with 11 bases between the two ends. The CDR3 has 13 residues. The CDR3 loop reads CASSLTSAETQYF. The CDR3 bases are TGTGCCAGCAGCCTGACCTCCGCGGAGACCCAGTACTTC.

The V call is TRBV30, the J call TRBJ2-7; D may be TRBD1 (6 bases). The CDR3 runs to 12 residues. Trimming left V 2 bases short and J 5 bases short, with 10 bases between. The germline gives CDR1 GTSNPN, CDR2 SVGIG (reference sequence). CDR3 amino acids: CAWSFRGNEQYF. DNA of the CDR3: TGTGCCTGGAGTTTCAGGGGAAACGAGCAGTACTTC.

V and J are TRBV5-6 and TRBJ1-2, with D unresolved. Germline values: CDR1 SGHDT, CDR2 YYEEEE. V lost 0 bases to trimming and J lost 0 bases, with 6 bases between them. This CDR3 has 14 amino acids. CDR3 in amino acids: CASSLDRSNYGYTF. CDR3 DNA: TGTGCCAGCAGCTTGGACAGATCTAACTATGGCTACACCTTC.

The rearrangement uses TRBV6-2 or TRBV6-3 and TRBJ1-4; D gene uncertain. Trimming stripped 2 bases from V and 15 bases from J, with 10 bases between. Germline V gene lookup returns CDR1 MNHEY and CDR2 SVGEGT. The CDR3 totals 11 residues. In DNA form, the CDR3 reads TGTGCCAGCAGTTACGGAGCAGAATTGTTTTTT. Protein sequence: CASSYGAELFF.

This chain uses TRBV27 with TRBJ2-1, with 8 nucleotides matching TRBD2. V trimming: 2 bases; J trimming: 6 bases; junction bases outside the gene matches: 3. Germline V gene sequence: CDR1 MNHEY, CDR2 SMNVEV (reference sequence). CDR3 length: 14 amino acids. DNA of the CDR3: TGTGCCAGCAGTTTAGGCGGGAGGCCCAATGAGCAGTTCTTC. Protein sequence: CASSLGGRPNEQFF.

The gene calls are TRBV6-2 or TRBV6-3 and TRBJ2-7, with D perhaps being TRBD1 or TRBD2 (5 bases each). V was pared by 6 bases and J by 4 bases, with 13 bases between. This CDR3 has 13 residues. Germline V gives CDR1 MNHEY, CDR2 SVGEGT. This chain's CDR3 is CASSFGTEYEQYF. CDR3 nucleotides: TGTGCCAGCAGCTTCGGGACGGAGTACGAGCAGTACTTC.

V gene TRBV12-3 or TRBV12-4 combines with J gene TRBJ1-6; D not resolved. The CDR3 runs 13 residues. V lost 6 bases, J lost 13 bases, and 16 bases lay in between. CDR3 region: CASSPDVSGPLHF. The CDR3 DNA reads TGTGCCAGCAGCCCCGACGTATCGGGGCCCCTCCACTTT.

The chain recombines TRBV6-5 with TRBJ2-5; 7 bases match TRBD1. The CDR3 has 14 residues. Germline V gives CDR1 MNHEY, CDR2 SVGAGI. Trimming took 6 bases from V and 3 from J; bases not matched to a gene: 7. CDR3: CASSLRQGEETQYF. The CDR3 DNA follows: TGTGCCAGCAGCCTCAGACAGGGAGAAGAGACCCAGTACTTC.

A single count supports this clone. The chain couples TRBV4-1 to TRBJ1-3; the match to TRBD1 covers 8 bases. This CDR3 has 15 amino acids. V shed 0 bases, J shed 4 bases, and the junction held 2 bases outside the gene matches. The germline CDR1 and CDR2 sequences are MGHRA and YSYEKL. This CDR3 is CASSQDRGRGNTIYF. CDR3 DNA sequence: TGCGCCAGCAGCCAAGACAGGGGGCGAGGAAACACCATATATTTT.

The rearrangement links TRBV20-1 to TRBJ2-2, with 12 bases matching TRBD2. The CDR3 spans 16 residues. Trimming took 3 bases from V and 3 from J; bases not matched to a gene: 5. The germline CDR1 and CDR2 sequences are DFQATT and SNEGSKA (reference sequence). The CDR3 DNA follows: TGCAGTGCTAGTGCTAGCGGGAGGGTCTACACCGGGGAGCTGTTTTTT. It is translated as CSASASGRVYTGELFF.

The chain couples TRBV5-1 to TRBJ2-7; 7 positions agree with TRBD1. CDR1 is SGHRS, CDR2 YFSETQ, per germline. This CDR3 spans 12 amino acids. Unmatched junction bases numbered 3, after V lost 3 bases and J lost 6 bases. The CDR3 DNA follows: TGCGCCAGCAGCTACACAGGGGCCGAGCAGTACTTC. It specifies CASSYTGAEQYF.

The chain has TRBV6-6 and TRBJ2-7; D is undetermined. Germline-derived CDR1 and CDR2 are MNHNY and SVGAGI (reference sequence). V lost 2 bases and J 5 bases, leaving 7 bases between the germline ends. There are 12 residues in the CDR3. CDR3 coding DNA: TGTGCCAGCAGTTACGGGCCTAACGAGCAGTACTTC. Translated, it gives CASSYGPNEQYF.

This chain links TRBV10-3 with TRBJ1-2, with D hard to call. Deletions cut 0 bases from V and 6 bases from J, with 14 bases between. The CDR3 sequence is 15 residues long. CDR1 is ENHRY and CDR2 is SYGVKD in the germline V gene. CDR3 DNA: TGTGCCATCAGTGAGTCGCAGGAGCAACTAAATGGCTACACCTTC. As protein: CAISESQEQLNGYTF.

V and J are TRBV27 and TRBJ2-2; D is undetermined. The CDR3 spans 13 residues. Between the trimmed V and J ends, which lost 2 bases and 1 base, there was a span of 2 bases. The germline gives CDR1 MNHEY, CDR2 SMNVEV (reference sequence). CDR3 sequence reads: CASSLENTGELFF. The CDR3, as DNA: TGTGCCAGCAGTTTAGAGAACACCGGGGAGCTGTTTTTT.

About this clone: Compared with germline, one end of the junction differs, possibly owing to a read error. The chain has TRBV27 and TRBJ2-1; no definite D call. Germline loops: CDR1 MNHEY, CDR2 SMNVEV (reference sequence). The CDR3 runs to 11 residues. The CDR3 DNA sequence: TGTGCCAGCAGCTTATACAATGAGCAGTTCTTC. Protein sequence: CASSLYNEQFF.

The rearrangement uses TRBV29-1 and TRBJ2-1; D is possibly TRBD2 (5 bases). V lost 4 bases and J 6 bases, leaving 10 bases between the germline ends. This CDR3 region has 12 residues. CDR1 SQVTM and CDR2 ANQGSEA come from the germline V gene. In nucleotides, the CDR3 is TGCAGCGTTGTTCTAGCCTTCAATGAGCAGTTCTTC. Amino acids: CSVVLAFNEQFF.

This chain uses TRBV6-2 or TRBV6-3 with TRBJ1-5, with D possibly being TRBD1 (5 bases). Per the germline V gene, CDR1 is MNHEY and CDR2 is SVGEGT. V was cut by 4 bases and J by 5 bases, with 15 bases left in between. The CDR3 has 15 residues. In DNA form, the CDR3 reads TGTGCCAGCAGTTTCCAGGACACGGATCATCAGCCCCAGCATTTT. Protein sequence: CASSFQDTDHQPQHF.

The genes are TRBV30 and TRBJ2-7; 8 positions agree with TRBD1. V lost 1 base to trimming and J lost 0 bases; unmatched junction nucleotides: 5. Germline V lookup: CDR1 GTSNPN, CDR2 SVGIG (reference sequence). This CDR3 has 15 amino acids. This CDR3 reads CAWSDGQGFSYEQYF. The CDR3 DNA is TGTGCCTGGAGTGACGGACAGGGCTTCTCCTACGAGCAGTACTTC.

This rearrangement joins TRBV27 to TRBJ2-5; D is undetermined. The CDR3 has 15 residues. CDR1 is MNHEY and CDR2 is SMNVEV in the germline V gene (reference sequence). V was trimmed by 6 bases and J by 4 bases, leaving 18 bases between them. CDR3 sequence reads: CASSPAVSRVETQYF. The CDR3 DNA follows: TGTGCCAGCAGCCCTGCCGTTTCAAGGGTAGAGACCCAGTACTTC.

This chain connects TRBV14 to TRBJ1-1; D gene ambiguous. The CDR3 has 14 residues. Trimming pared 2 bases from V and 5 bases from J, leaving 12 bases between. Germline V lookup: CDR1 SGHDN, CDR2 FVKESK. Here the CDR3 DNA reads TGTGCCAGCAGCCAATGGGGTCGTTGGACTGAAGCTTTCTTT. Translated, it gives CASSQWGRWTEAFF.

The V and J genes are TRBV7-9 and TRBJ2-2; TRBD1 matches at 7 bases. With 0 bases clipped from V and 0 bases from J, the junction kept 7 bases outside the gene matches. In germline, CDR1 is SEHNR, CDR2 FQNEAQ (reference sequence). CDR3 size: 18 residues. This CDR3 is CASSLARGGDANTGELFF. Here the CDR3 DNA reads TGTGCCAGCAGCTTAGCGCGAGGGGGCGATGCGAACACCGGGGAGCTGTTTTTT.

The chain links TRBV2 to TRBJ2-3; TRBD2 matches at 12 bases. CDR1 and CDR2 (germline): SNHLY, FYNNEI. The trim removed 8 bases at V and 2 bases at J, leaving 5 bases unmatched. The CDR3 contains 15 residues. As DNA, the CDR3 is TGTGCCAGCCCGGGACTAGCGGGCCTCACAGATACGCAGTATTTT. Translation: CASPGLAGLTDTQYF.

This chain joins TRBV19 and TRBJ2-7; 9 bases are a match to TRBD1. The ends lost 3 bases at V and 5 bases at J; junction bases unmatched: 8. The CDR3 totals 15 residues. Looked up from germline, CDR1 is LNHDA and CDR2 is SQIVND (reference sequence). The CDR3 DNA is TGTGCCAGTAGTATCCGGGACAGGGCCGCGGACGAGCAGTACTTC. It specifies CASSIRDRAADEQYF.